This TCR beta chain was obtained from a study of shared clonotypes between healthy human individuals. General study results and limits: Clonotypes which were not shared had lower generation probabilities than clonotypes that all four donors shared. Depth was large, yet rarefaction showed that sorted-subset sequencing was incomplete.

Recent acute infections and vaccinations were absent in the healthy HIV-negative adult donors. Subsets obtained from CD4+ cells comprised CD45RA+ naive and CD45RA-negative memory cells. J lost 0 bases, V lost 0 bases, and 3 bases had no gene match. The CDR3 totals 17 residues. The V gene's germline CDR1 is MNHNS and CDR2 SASEGT. TCRdb's copy holds only in-frame clones and misses some; the assay was immunoSEQ multiplex PCR. The sample includes 2,500,000 or so clones, more than 90% of them seen just once. Of note for this clone: Its antigen is currently unknown.

This sequence was found in a man between 18 and 29 years old in good health. The sample was naive CD4+ T cells sorted from blood. Subset in this sample: CD45RA+ positively selected. V and J are TRBV6-1 and TRBJ2-1; 9 positions agree with TRBD2. The CDR3 loop is CASSEARGGRSYNEQFF. Written as DNA, the CDR3 is TGTGCCAGCAGTGAAGCGCGGGGGGGGCGCTCCTACAATGAGCAGTTCTTC.